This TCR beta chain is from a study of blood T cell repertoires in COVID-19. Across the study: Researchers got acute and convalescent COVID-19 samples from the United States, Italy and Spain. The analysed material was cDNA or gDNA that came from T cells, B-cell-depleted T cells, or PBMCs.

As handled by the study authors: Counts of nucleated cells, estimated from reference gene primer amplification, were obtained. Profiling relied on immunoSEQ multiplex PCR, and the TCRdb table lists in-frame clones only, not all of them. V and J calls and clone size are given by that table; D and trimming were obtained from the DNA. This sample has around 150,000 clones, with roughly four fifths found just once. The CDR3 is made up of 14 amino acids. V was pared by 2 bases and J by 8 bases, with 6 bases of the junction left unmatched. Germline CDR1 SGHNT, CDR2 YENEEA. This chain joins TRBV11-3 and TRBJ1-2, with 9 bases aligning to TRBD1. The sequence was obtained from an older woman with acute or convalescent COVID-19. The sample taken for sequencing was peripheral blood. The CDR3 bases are TGTGCCAGCAGCTTACTTGGGACAGGGAGGGGCTACACCTTC. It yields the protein CASSLLGTGRGYTF.